This T cell receptor beta chain was found in a study of shared clonotypes between healthy human individuals. V lost 0 bases, J lost 9 bases, and 12 bases stayed unmatched. The CDR3 length is 15 residues. Looked up from germline, CDR1 is SGHRS and CDR2 is YFSETQ. Assay: immunoSEQ multiplex PCR; the TCRdb copy retains only in-frame clones and omits some. This table has over 1.4 million clones, roughly 97% appearing once. The clonotype originates from a man aged 25-45 years in good health. The J gene is TRBJ2-7, the V gene TRBV5-1; 7 positions match TRBD1. Sequencing used naive CD4+ T cells sorted from blood. The sample's subset: CD45RA+ positively selected. The CDR3 DNA is TGCGCCAGCAGCTTGGTTGGAGACAGGGCCGAGACGCAGTACTTC. This gives the protein CASSLVGDRAETQYF.